This TCR beta chain was captured by sequencing in a study of CD4+ T cells in melanoma (dated by TCRdb to 2022 to 2024). Broadly, across the study: Neoantigen-specific CD4+ T cells in human melanoma were investigated in the study.

Donors were patients with melanoma. Trimming at the junction amounts to 0 bases on V and 4 bases on J, and the germline ends lie 7 bases apart. CDR1 and CDR2 are drawn from the germline V gene: SGDLS, YYNGEE. The CDR3, from cysteine to phenylalanine, totals 14 residues. CDR3 DNA only is kept here, 42 bases in frame from base 1. Study-wide conclusions, independent of this receptor: Neoantigen-specific CD4+ T cells were reported to be correlated with the function of CD8+ T cells, macrophages and B cells. Neoantigen-specific CD4+ T cells in melanoma were reported to have a range of differentiation states.

Details on this clone: The antigen it binds to is not known. No much larger clonotype is one base removed from it; base qualities were not supplied.

Receptor amplification or capture employed the immunoSEQ multiplex PCR assay. This is the immuneACCESS table as TCRdb keeps it, with only in-frame sequences that have V and J called. A part of the clones is gone; compared with another copy, unresolved V genes explain less than half, and the rest is unexplained. This sample has over 100,000 clones in its table, and around 93% of those were observed once. The biggest ten clones account for approximately 3.5% of the sample. The TCR comes from a human donor with melanoma. Here the chain combines TRBV9 and TRBJ1-4, with the D gene call left open. The sequencing input was peripheral blood. The CDR3 reads CASSVGTYNEKLFF. The nucleotide sequence is TGTGCCAGCAGCGTAGGGACCTATAATGAAAAACTGTTTTTT. Full variable domain (CDR3 extended with the reference TRBV9 and TRBJ1-4 proteins): DSGVTQTPKHLITATGQRVTLRCSPRSGDLSVYWYQQSLDQGLQFLIQYYNGEERAKGNILERFSAQQFPDLHSELNLSSLELGDSALYFCASSVGTYNEKLFFGSGTQLSVL.